Listed below are T cell receptor beta chains from one sample, sequenced in a study of blood T cell repertoires in COVID-19. TCRdb's copy holds only in-frame clones and misses some; the assay was immunoSEQ multiplex PCR. Counted here are 300,000 to 350,000 clones, over 75% occurring once; the ten biggest clones make up about 5%. The sequenced sample was PBMCs or T cells enriched from blood (not recorded which). The receptors were sampled from a man aged 25-40 years who had recovered from COVID-19. Both conserved end residues are part of each CDR3. Each record gives: clone size, J gene, D gene, CDR3 length, V gene, CDR3 protein, CDR3 DNA. A D gene is named only where the DNA matches it firmly. Clone size is given for some rows only: seen once, a few or many times, or a class if the clone is expanded.

.,TRBJ1-2,.,14,TRBV5-4,CASSSRKGDYGYTF,TGTGCCAGCAGCTCCCGGAAGGGAGACTATGGCTACACCTTC
.,TRBJ2-1,TRBD2,16,TRBV9,CASSVELAGNLDEQFF,TGTGCCAGCAGCGTAGAGCTAGCGGGGAATCTGGATGAGCAGTTCTTC
.,TRBJ2-7,TRBD2,15,TRBV7-2,CASSFGAGGAYEQYF,TGTGCCAGCAGCTTTGGGGCGGGGGGCGCCTACGAGCAGTACTTC
.,TRBJ2-2,.,15,TRBV10-3,CAISGRGSHTGELFF,TGTGCCATCAGTGGCAGGGGCTCCCACACCGGGGAGCTGTTTTTT
.,TRBJ2-7,TRBD2,16,TRBV18,CASSPGLAGGSYEQYF,TGTGCCAGCTCACCGGGACTAGCGGGGGGCTCCTACGAGCAGTACTTC
.,TRBJ2-2,TRBD2,16,TRBV10-3,CAISARASGDAGELFF,TGTGCCATCAGTGCGAGGGCTAGCGGGGACGCCGGGGAGCTGTTTTTT
.,TRBJ2-7,.,14,TRBV5-5,CASSLDLLFYEQYF,TGTGCCAGCAGCTTGGATCTTTTATTCTACGAGCAGTACTTC
.,TRBJ1-6,.,15,TRBV25-1,CASSPGRRANSPLHF,TGTGCCAGCAGTCCCGGGCGGAGGGCTAATTCACCCCTCCACTTT
few,TRBJ2-7,TRBD1,13,TRBV30,CASNTGGTYEQYF,TGTGCCTCTAACACAGGGGGCACCTACGAGCAGTACTTC
.,TRBJ1-5,TRBD1,14,TRBV28,CASSINRGRQPQHF,TGTGCCAGCAGTATAAACAGGGGGCGGCAGCCCCAGCATTTT
.,TRBJ2-1,TRBD2,17,TRBV18,CASSPLSSGDSYNEQFF,TGTGCCAGCTCACCATTGTCGAGCGGGGACTCCTACAATGAGCAGTTCTTC
few,TRBJ2-1,.,12,TRBV5-1,CASSLTSNEQFF,TGCGCCAGCAGCTTGACTAGCAATGAGCAGTTCTTC
.,TRBJ1-1,TRBD1,20,TRBV4-1,CASSQDRIRTGGRVNTEAFF,TGCGCCAGCAGCCAAGACCGTATTCGGACAGGGGGTCGAGTGAACACTGAAGCTTTCTTT
once,TRBJ1-2,TRBD1,15,TRBV27,CASSFRGGQIYGYTF,TGTGCCAGCAGTTTTCGGGGGGGACAGATCTATGGCTACACCTTC
.,TRBJ2-1,.,14,TRBV21-1,CASSGLPGYNEQFF,TGTGCCAGCAGCGGACTCCCGGGGTACAATGAGCAGTTCTTC
.,TRBJ1-2,.,13,TRBV12-3/TRBV12-4,CASRSGGLSGYTF,TGTGCCAGCAGATCGGGGGGGTTAAGTGGCTACACCTTC
.,TRBJ2-2,TRBD2,16,TRBV7-9,CASSLGGGAGTGELFF,TGTGCCAGCAGCTTAGGCGGGGGGGCCGGCACCGGGGAGCTGTTTTTT
once,TRBJ1-3,TRBD1,16,TRBV5-4,CASSAGTGVSGNTIYF,TGTGCCAGCAGCGCCGGGACAGGAGTCTCTGGAAACACCATATATTTT
.,TRBJ1-1,.,15,TRBV5-4,CASSLERGRSAEAFF,TGTGCCAGCAGCTTGGAGAGAGGGCGGAGTGCTGAAGCTTTCTTT
.,TRBJ2-7,.,15,TRBV12-2,CASRLSSRRGYEQYF,TGTGCAAGTCGCTTAAGCTCTCGGCGGGGCTACGAGCAGTACTTC
.,TRBJ2-3,TRBD1,15,TRBV5-1,CASAWGTASTDTQYF,TGCGCCAGCGCCTGGGGGACAGCTAGCACAGATACGCAGTATTTT
.,TRBJ1-5,.,12,TRBV19,CASNEGNQPQHF,TGTGCCAGTAATGAGGGAAATCAGCCCCAGCATTTT
.,TRBJ1-1,TRBD1,14,TRBV5-1,CASSLGDRNTEAFF,TGCGCCAGCAGCTTGGGGGACAGGAACACTGAAGCTTTCTTT
.,TRBJ2-5,.,11,TRBV2,CASSVEETQYF,TGTGCCAGCAGTGTGGAGGAGACCCAGTACTTC